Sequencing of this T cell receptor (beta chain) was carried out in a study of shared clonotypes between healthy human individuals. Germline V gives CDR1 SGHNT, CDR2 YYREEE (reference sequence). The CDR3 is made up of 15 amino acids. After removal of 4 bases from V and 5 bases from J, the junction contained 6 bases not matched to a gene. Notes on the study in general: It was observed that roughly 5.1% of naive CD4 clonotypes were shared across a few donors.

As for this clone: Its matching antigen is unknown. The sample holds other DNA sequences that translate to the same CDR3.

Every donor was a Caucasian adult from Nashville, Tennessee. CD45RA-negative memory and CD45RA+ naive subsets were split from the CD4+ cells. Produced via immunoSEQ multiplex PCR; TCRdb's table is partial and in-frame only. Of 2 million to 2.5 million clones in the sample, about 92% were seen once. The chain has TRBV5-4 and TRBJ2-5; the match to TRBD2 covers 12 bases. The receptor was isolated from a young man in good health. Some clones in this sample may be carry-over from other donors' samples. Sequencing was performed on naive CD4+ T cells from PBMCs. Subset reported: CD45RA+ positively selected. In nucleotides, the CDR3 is TGTGCCAGCAGCCCAGGACTAGCGGGACAGGAGACCCAGTACTTC. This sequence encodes CASSPGLAGQETQYF.